Listed below are T cell receptor beta chains from one sample, sequenced in a study of CD8+ T cells in alopecia areata. Produced via immunoSEQ multiplex PCR; TCRdb's table is partial and in-frame only. The sample includes some 170,000 clones, 58% of them seen just once. The sequencing here drew on CD4+ T cells sorted from blood, taken between weeks 55 and 65, from a patient treated with tofacitinib. The receptors shown here come from a human donor with alopecia areata. CDR3s include the opening cysteine and the closing phenylalanine or tryptophan. The D gene is left open where the match is weak. Rows may omit the clone size; those that give it use once, few, many or a size class.

d_gene | j_gene | v_gene | abundance | CDR3aa | CDR3nt
. | TRBJ2-1 | TRBV29-1 | few | CSLRGASYNEQFF | TGCAGCTTACGGGGGGCCTCCTACAATGAGCAGTTCTTC
TRBD1 | TRBJ1-5 | TRBV5-1 | . | CASSLDGQESQPQHF | TGCGCCAGCAGCTTGGACGGACAGGAGTCGCAGCCCCAGCATTTT
TRBD1 | TRBJ1-1 | TRBV4-2 | . | CASSQDFPGQGGMNTEAFF | TGTGCCAGCAGCCAAGATTTCCCTGGACAGGGGGGTATGAACACTGAAGCTTTCTTT
. | TRBJ2-6 | TRBV4-1 | . | CASSLTQTSGANVLTF | TGCGCCAGCAGCCTTACTCAAACTTCTGGGGCCAACGTCCTGACTTTC
. | TRBJ2-3 | TRBV30 | . | CAWSVAGYRTDTQYF | TGTGCCTGGAGTGTGGCGGGGTACCGCACAGATACGCAGTATTTT
. | TRBJ1-2 | TRBV6-5 | . | CASSARGGGYTF | TGTGCCAGCAGTGCCAGGGGTGGTGGCTACACCTTC
. | TRBJ2-7 | TRBV9 | . | CASSVGQASYEQYF | TGTGCCAGCAGCGTAGGGCAGGCCTCCTACGAGCAGTACTTC
TRBD2 | TRBJ2-5 | TRBV30 | . | CAGLGPSGGGGRETQYF | TGTGCCGGACTGGGACCTAGCGGGGGGGGCGGTAGGGAGACCCAGTACTTC
. | TRBJ1-6 | TRBV19 | . | CASSMVRESSPLHF | TGTGCCAGTAGTATGGTTAGGGAGAGTTCACCCCTCCACTTT
TRBD1 | TRBJ1-5 | TRBV18 | . | CASSPQTGGNQPQHF | TGTGCCAGCTCACCCCAGACAGGGGGCAATCAGCCCCAGCATTTT
TRBD2 | TRBJ2-5 | TRBV5-6 | . | CASSSGGRQETQYF | TGTGCCAGCAGCTCGGGAGGGCGCCAAGAGACCCAGTACTTC